This TCR beta chain stems from a study of blood T cell repertoires in COVID-19. Authors' processing steps: Researchers report that nucleated cell counts were estimated from reference gene primer amplification. Sequencing used immunoSEQ multiplex PCR; TCRdb keeps in-frame clones, though not all of them. V and J calls and clone size are given by that table; D and trimming were obtained from the DNA. The table includes about 170,000 clones, over 65% detected once. CDR3 length: 14 residues. Germline V lookup: CDR1 SEHNR, CDR2 FQNEAQ (reference sequence). V shed 4 bases and J shed 11 bases, with 15 bases lying between them.

This sequence was found in a woman aged 45-65 years who had recovered from COVID-19. The chain recombines TRBV7-9 with TRBJ1-6; D call uncertain. Sample: PBMCs or T cells enriched from blood (not recorded which). CDR3 sequence (DNA): TGTGCCAGCAGCTCCGGTGACCGCGGCGCACCCCTCCACTTT. Translating gives CASSSGDRGAPLHF.